This T cell receptor beta chain was sequenced during a study of CD8 T cells in ankylosing spondylitis. J lost 1 base, V lost 8 bases, and 4 bases had no gene match. CDR3 size: 14 residues. Germline lookup yields CDR1 LNHNV and CDR2 YYDKDF (reference sequence). As the method for making TCR beta libraries, quantitative 5'-RACE with molecular barcodes was used. TCRdb itself ran the 5' RACE reads through MiXCR, one entry per CDR3 protein. The sample shows 380,000 or so distinct CDR3 sequences, 20% to 25% of them seen only once. Notes on the study in general: Before this, some motif variants had been reported in reactive arthritis synovial fluid and blood. Matched synovial fluid from ankylosing spondylitis patients was reported to be enriched for disease-linked clones. Apparently characteristic of ankylosing spondylitis blood was a TCR beta motif (fewer than ten highly homologous variants).

This clonotype has only a few counts. What it binds is not known. The genes are TRBV15 and TRBJ1-5; 8 bases are a match to TRBD1. The sequence was collected from a male donor with ankylosing spondylitis or in good health (not recorded which). The sample consisted of blood, either unsorted or a sorted T cell fraction (not recorded which). CDR3 region: CATWTGLSNQPQHF. CDR3 bases: TGTGCCACCTGGACAGGGTTAAGCAATCAGCCCCAGCATTTT. The full variable domain, completed using reference TRBV15 and TRBJ1-5, is DAMVIQNPRYQVTQFGKPVTLSCSQTLNHNVMYWYQQKSSQAPKLLFHYYDKDFNNEADTPDNFQSRRPNTSFCFLDIRSPGLGDTAMYLCATWTGLSNQPQHFGDGTRLSIL.